This T cell receptor (beta chain) came from a study of T cells in tuberculosis. From germline, CDR1 is MNHEY and CDR2 SMNVEV (reference sequence). Trimming stripped 2 bases from V and 0 bases from J, with 5 bases between. There are 14 residues in the CDR3. Sorting used thawed, overnight-rested PBMC stained with anti-CD3, a viability dye and GMM-loaded CD1B tetramer. The CD1B tetramers carried C32 glucose monomycolate purified from Rhodococcus equi. Assay used: immunoSEQ multiplex PCR; TCRdb lists only in-frame clones, some missing. The sample carries tens of thousands of clones, approximately 91% recorded once.

The source material was CD1b-GMM tetramer-negative cells sorted from PBMCs. The TCR originated in an adult woman with latent tuberculosis. The chain joins TRBV27 to TRBJ2-1; D may be TRBD1 (5 bases). CDR3 amino acids: CASSLRGSYNEQFF. CDR3 DNA sequence: TGTGCCAGCAGTTTAAGGGGCTCCTACAATGAGCAGTTCTTC.